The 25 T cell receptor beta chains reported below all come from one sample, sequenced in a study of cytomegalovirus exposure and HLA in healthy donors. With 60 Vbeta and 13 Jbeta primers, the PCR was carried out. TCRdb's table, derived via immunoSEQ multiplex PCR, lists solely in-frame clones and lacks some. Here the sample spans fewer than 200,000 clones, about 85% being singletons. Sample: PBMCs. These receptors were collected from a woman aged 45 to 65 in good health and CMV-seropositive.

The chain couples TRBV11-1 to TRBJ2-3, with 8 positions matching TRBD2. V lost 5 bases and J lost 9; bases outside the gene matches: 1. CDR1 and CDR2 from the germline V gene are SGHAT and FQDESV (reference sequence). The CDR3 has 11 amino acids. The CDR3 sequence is CASSRGGTQYF. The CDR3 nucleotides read TGTGCCAGCAGCCGCGGGGGGACGCAGTATTTT.

CDR3 sequence: CASSPTPDTQYF. The CDR3 bases are TGCGCCAGCAGCCCTACGCCAGATACGCAGTATTTT. The gene calls are TRBV5-1 and TRBJ2-3; no clear D gene. The CDR3 extends over 12 amino acids. Trimming removed 4 bases at V and 4 bases at J, with 7 bases between. The V gene's germline CDR1 is SGHRS and CDR2 YFSETQ.

CDR3 protein: CASSTGLAPLRETQYF. In DNA, the CDR3 is TGTGCCAGCAGCACCGGACTAGCTCCACTTCGGGAGACCCAGTACTTC. This chain uses TRBV7-9 with TRBJ2-5; 8 bases map to TRBD2. The CDR3 sequence is 16 residues long. The germline V gene has CDR1 SEHNR and CDR2 FQNEAQ (reference sequence). The junction had 13 bases not matched to a gene; V was cut back by 5 bases and J by 5 bases.

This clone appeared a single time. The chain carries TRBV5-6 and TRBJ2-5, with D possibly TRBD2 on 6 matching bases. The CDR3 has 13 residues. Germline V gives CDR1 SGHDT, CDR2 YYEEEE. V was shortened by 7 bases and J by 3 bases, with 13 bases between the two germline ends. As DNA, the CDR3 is TGTGCCAGCGGCGGGACCGAGAAAGAGACCCAGTACTTC. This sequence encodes CASGGTEKETQYF.

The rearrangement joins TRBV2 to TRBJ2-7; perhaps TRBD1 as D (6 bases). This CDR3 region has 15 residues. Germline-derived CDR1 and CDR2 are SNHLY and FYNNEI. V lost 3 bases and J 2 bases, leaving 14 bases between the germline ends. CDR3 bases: TGTGCCAGCAGTGAGGGACACCCATACACCTACGAGCAGTACTTC. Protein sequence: CASSEGHPYTYEQYF.

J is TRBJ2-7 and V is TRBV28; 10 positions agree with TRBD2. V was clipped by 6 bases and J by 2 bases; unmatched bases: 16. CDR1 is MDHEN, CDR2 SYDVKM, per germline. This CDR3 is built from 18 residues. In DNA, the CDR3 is TGTGCCAGCAGAAACACCCTCGGTAGCGGGAGGCTTCCCTACGAGCAGTACTTC. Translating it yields CASRNTLGSGRLPYEQYF.

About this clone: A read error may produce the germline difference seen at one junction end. The CDR3 spells CSSSALDAGADSPLHF. DNA of the CDR3: TGTTCCAGCAGCGCATTGGACGCGGGGGCGGATTCACCCCTCCACTTT. V and J are TRBV7-9 and TRBJ1-6; perhaps TRBD1 as D (6 bases). Germline assignment: CDR1 SEHNR and CDR2 FQNEAQ (reference sequence). The CDR3 is made up of 16 amino acids.

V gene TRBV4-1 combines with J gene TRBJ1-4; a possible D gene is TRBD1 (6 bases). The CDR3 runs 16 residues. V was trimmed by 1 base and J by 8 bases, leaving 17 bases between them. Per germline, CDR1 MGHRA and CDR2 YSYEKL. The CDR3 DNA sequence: TGCGCCAGCAGCCAAGGGGTCACAGGGCTTCGGGAAAAACTGTTTTTT. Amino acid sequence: CASSQGVTGLREKLFF.

CDR3 bases: TGTGCCAGCAGCGAGACCGGACTAGCGGGAGGAGACGAGCAGTTCTTC. It yields the protein CASSETGLAGGDEQFF. This chain connects TRBV6-4 to TRBJ2-1; 14 bases map to TRBD2. V lost 6 bases to trimming and J lost 10 bases; unmatched junction nucleotides: 11. Germline assignment: CDR1 MRHNA and CDR2 SNTAGT. The CDR3 consists of 16 residues.

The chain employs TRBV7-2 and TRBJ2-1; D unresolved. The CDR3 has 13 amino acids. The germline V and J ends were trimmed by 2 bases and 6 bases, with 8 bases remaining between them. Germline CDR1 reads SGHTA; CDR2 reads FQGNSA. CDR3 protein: CASSLTRLNEQFF. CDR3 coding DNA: TGTGCCAGCAGCTTAACACGACTCAATGAGCAGTTCTTC. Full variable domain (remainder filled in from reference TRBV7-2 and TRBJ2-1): GAGVSQSPSNKVTEKGKDVELRCDPISGHTALYWYRQSLGQGLEFLIYFQGNSAPDKSGLPSDRFSAERTGGSVSTLTIQRTQQEDSAVYLCASSLTRLNEQFFGPGTRLTVL.

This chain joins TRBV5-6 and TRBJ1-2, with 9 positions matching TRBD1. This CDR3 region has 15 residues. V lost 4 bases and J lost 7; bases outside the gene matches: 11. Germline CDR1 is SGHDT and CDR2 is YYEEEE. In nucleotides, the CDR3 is TGTGCCAGCAGCCGGAATACAGGGGGCAGGAGTGGCTACACCTTC. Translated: CASSRNTGGRSGYTF.

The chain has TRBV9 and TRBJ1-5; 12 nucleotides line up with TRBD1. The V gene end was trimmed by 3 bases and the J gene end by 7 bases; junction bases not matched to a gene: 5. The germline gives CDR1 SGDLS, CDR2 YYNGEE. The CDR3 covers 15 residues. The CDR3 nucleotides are TGTGCCAGCAGCGCCTCAGGGACAGGGGGCCAGCCCCAGCATTTT. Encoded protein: CASSASGTGGQPQHF.

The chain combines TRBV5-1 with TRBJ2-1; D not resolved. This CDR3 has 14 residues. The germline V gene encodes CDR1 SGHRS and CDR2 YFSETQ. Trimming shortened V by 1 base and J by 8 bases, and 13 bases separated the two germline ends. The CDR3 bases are TGCGCCAGCAGCTTGAGGTCTAGTCAAGATGAGCAGTTCTTC. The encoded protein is CASSLRSSQDEQFF.

The DNA of the CDR3 is TGTGCCAGCAGCTTAATGGGAGGGTCCTATTACGAGCAGTACTTC. As protein: CASSLMGGSYYEQYF. V gene TRBV7-2 combines with J gene TRBJ2-7, with 7 bases lining up with TRBD2. This CDR3 is built from 15 residues. Germline V CDR1 and CDR2: SGHTA, FQGNSA. The V segment lost 2 bases and the J segment 4 bases; nucleotides outside the gene matches: 8. The variable domain in full, completed from reference TRBV7-2 and TRBJ2-7, reads GAGVSQSPSNKVTEKGKDVELRCDPISGHTALYWYRQSLGQGLEFLIYFQGNSAPDKSGLPSDRFSAERTGGSVSTLTIQRTQQEDSAVYLCASSLMGGSYYEQYFGPGTRLTVT.

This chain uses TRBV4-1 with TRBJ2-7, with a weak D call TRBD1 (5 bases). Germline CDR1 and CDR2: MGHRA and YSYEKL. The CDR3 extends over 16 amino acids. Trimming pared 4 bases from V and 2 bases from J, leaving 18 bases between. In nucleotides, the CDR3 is TGCGCCAGCAGCCTTGTACAGGTTCTCACGACCTACGAGCAGTACTTC. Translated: CASSLVQVLTTYEQYF.

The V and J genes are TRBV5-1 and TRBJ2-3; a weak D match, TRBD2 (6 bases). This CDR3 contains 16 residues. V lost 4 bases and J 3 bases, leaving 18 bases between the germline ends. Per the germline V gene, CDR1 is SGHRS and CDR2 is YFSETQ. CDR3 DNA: TGCGCCAGCAGCCCCGGGGTCCAGGCGGGGACAGATACGCAGTATTTT. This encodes CASSPGVQAGTDTQYF.

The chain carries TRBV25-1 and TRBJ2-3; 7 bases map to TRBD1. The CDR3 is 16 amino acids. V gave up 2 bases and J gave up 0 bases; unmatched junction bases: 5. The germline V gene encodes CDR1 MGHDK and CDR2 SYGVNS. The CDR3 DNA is TGTGCCAGCAGTGAAAGACAGGGTCCAAGCACAGATACGCAGTATTTT. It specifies CASSERQGPSTDTQYF.

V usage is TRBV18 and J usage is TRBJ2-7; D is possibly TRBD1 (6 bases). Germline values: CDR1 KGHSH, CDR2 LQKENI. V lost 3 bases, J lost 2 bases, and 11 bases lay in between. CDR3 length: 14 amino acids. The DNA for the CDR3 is TGTGCCAGCTCACCGACGAGGGACACCTACGAGCAGTACTTC. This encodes CASSPTRDTYEQYF.

CDR3 nucleotides: TGCGCCAGCAGCCAAGTGGTAGCGGGGGGCCAAGAGCAGTACTTC. Encoded protein: CASSQVVAGGQEQYF. The genes are TRBV4-1 and TRBJ2-7; 10 bases agree with TRBD2. The CDR3 covers 15 residues. Trimming took 1 base from V and 7 from J; bases not matched to a gene: 7. CDR1 and CDR2 from the germline V gene are MGHRA and YSYEKL.

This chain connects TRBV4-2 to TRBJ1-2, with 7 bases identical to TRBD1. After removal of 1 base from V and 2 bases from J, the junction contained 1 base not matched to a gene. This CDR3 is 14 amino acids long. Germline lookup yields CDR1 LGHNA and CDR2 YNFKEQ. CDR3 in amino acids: CASSQGGQNYGYTF. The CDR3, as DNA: TGTGCCAGCAGCCAAGGGGGACAGAACTATGGCTACACCTTC.

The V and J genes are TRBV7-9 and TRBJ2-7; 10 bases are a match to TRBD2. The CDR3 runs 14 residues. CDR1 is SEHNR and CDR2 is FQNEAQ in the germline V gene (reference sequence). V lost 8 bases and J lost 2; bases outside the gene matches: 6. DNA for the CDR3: TGTGCCAGCGGTAGCGGGGGGATTCCCTACGAGCAGTACTTC. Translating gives CASGSGGIPYEQYF. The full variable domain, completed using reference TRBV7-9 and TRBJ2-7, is DTGVSQNPRHKITKRGQNVTFRCDPISEHNRLYWYRQTLGQGPEFLTYFQNEAQLEKSRLLSDRFSAERPKGSFSTLEIQRTEQGDSAMYLCASGSGGIPYEQYFGPGTRLTVT.

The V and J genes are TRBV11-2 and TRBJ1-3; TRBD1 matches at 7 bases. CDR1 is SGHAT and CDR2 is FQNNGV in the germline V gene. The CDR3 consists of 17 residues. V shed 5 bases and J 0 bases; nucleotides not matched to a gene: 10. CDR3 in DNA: TGTGCCAGCAGCCTATGGGACAGAACTTTCTCTGGAAACACCATATATTTT. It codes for CASSLWDRTFSGNTIYF.

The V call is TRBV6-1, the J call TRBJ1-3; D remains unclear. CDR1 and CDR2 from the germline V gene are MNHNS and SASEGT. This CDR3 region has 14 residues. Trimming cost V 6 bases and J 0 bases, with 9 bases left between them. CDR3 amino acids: CASRTGSSGNTIYF. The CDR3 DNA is TGTGCCAGCAGGACGGGGAGCTCTGGAAACACCATATATTTT.

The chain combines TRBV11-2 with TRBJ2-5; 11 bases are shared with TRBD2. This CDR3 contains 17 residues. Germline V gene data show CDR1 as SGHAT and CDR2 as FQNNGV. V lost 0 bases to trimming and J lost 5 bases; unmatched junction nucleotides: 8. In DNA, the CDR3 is TGTGCCAGCAGCTTAGATCGGGTAGCGGGGGGGCTGGAGACCCAGTACTTC. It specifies CASSLDRVAGGLETQYF.

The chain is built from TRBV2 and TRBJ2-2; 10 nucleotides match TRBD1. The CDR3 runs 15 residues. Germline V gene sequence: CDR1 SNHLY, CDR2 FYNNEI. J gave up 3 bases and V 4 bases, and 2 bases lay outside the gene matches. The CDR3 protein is CASSGTGGYTGELFF. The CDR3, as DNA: TGTGCCAGCAGTGGGACAGGGGGATACACCGGGGAGCTGTTTTTT.